This T cell receptor beta chain appears in the sequencing data of a study of T cell responses to AZD1222 COVID-19 vaccine. Study-wide background: Second doses were pooled across both intervals (about 4 or about 12 weeks).

In regard to this clone: What it recognizes is unknown.

Study-level points and caveats: White British people made up most donors, females outnumbered males, and clonal diversity was possibly underestimated. With dominance at 160-218 and 743-854, vaccine-associated CD4 TCRs spanned spike.

Measured with immunoSEQ multiplex PCR; TCRdb has only the in-frame clones, and not every one. Of about 180,000 clones listed, roughly nine tenths are singletons. This TCR was recovered from an adult in good health. The sample here was peripheral blood, taken on day 0 of AZD1222 vaccination.

CDR3 coding DNA: TGTGCCACCAGAGGACTAGCAGCGAACACCGGGGAGCTGTTTTTT. It codes for CATRGLAANTGELFF. The V and J genes are TRBV24-1 and TRBJ2-2, with 8 bases aligning to TRBD2. After removal of 7 bases from V and 0 bases from J, the junction contained 3 bases not matched to a gene. CDR1 and CDR2 (germline): KGHDR, SFDVKD. This CDR3 region has 15 residues.